This note documents a single TCR beta chain sequence. Its antigen is currently unknown. These data are taken from a study of shared clonotypes between healthy human individuals. CD45RO-negative cells were positively selected for CCR7, leaving out terminally differentiated effector memory CD45RA+ cells. Recent vaccinations or acute infections were absent in the healthy HIV-negative adult donors. Findings and caveats of the study: Generation probability values for non-shared clonotypes were lower than those for clonotypes shared by all four donors. Generally, estimated richness proved larger in naive subsets than it did in memory subsets.

A roughly 200 ng quantity of DNA, 29,000 or so T cell genomes, went into the sorted-subset replicate PCRs. The table came from immunoSEQ multiplex PCR; TCRdb's copy has only in-frame clones and leaves some out. Among millions of clones, just under 95% were seen once, and the ten largest hold 1.1%. Source material: naive CD8+ T cells sorted from blood. This receptor was identified in a man in his late teens or twenties in good health.

CDR3 region: CASSEASFTYEQYF. CDR3 nucleotide sequence: TGTGCCAGCAGTGAAGCGAGTTTCACCTACGAGCAGTACTTC. The chain uses TRBV2 and TRBJ2-7; D is ambiguous. Germline V gives CDR1 SNHLY, CDR2 FYNNEI. V lost 0 bases and J 2 bases, leaving 8 bases between the germline ends. This CDR3 is 14 amino acids long.